This T cell receptor (beta chain) is from a study of T cell responses to AZD1222 COVID-19 vaccine. This CDR3 is 15 amino acids long. Germline V gives CDR1 MDHEN, CDR2 SYDVKM. Trimming pared 6 bases from V and 2 bases from J, leaving 17 bases between. Only in-frame clones appear in the TCRdb table, and some are missing; sequencing was by immunoSEQ multiplex PCR. The table includes some 190,000 clones, approximately 94% detected once. On this clone: Its antigen is currently unknown.

Study-wide points: Two AZD1222 doses significantly raised spike-specific TCR breadth and depth over controls. Researchers report vaccine-associated CD4 TCRs spanning spike, with dominance at 160-218 and 743-854. Donor demographics were predominantly white British with a female majority; clonal diversity may be underestimated.

The chain links TRBV28 to TRBJ2-7, with D tentatively TRBD2 (5 bases). This sequence was found in an adult who received the MenACWY meningococcal vaccine as a control. The sequencing used peripheral blood, collected 28 days after the second dose of the MenACWY control vaccine. CDR3 in amino acids: CASSVAGELTYEQYF. For the CDR3, the DNA is TGTGCCAGCAGCGTCGCGGGTGAATTAACCTACGAGCAGTACTTC.